The rows below give T cell receptor beta chains drawn from one sample of a study of persistence of HIV-infected CD4 T cells. Libraries were prepared by immunoSEQ multiplex PCR; TCRdb keeps only in-frame clonotypes and omits some of them. The data contain about 25,000 clones, 74% of them seen just once; the ten biggest clones take up about 1.8%. Their specific antigens are unknown. Sequenced here: CD4+ T cells sorted from PBMCs after roughly 18-hour stimulation, sampled from a patient who received antiretroviral therapy. The receptors derive from an adult man with HIV who was CMV-seropositive. CDR3s include the opening cysteine and the closing phenylalanine or tryptophan. The order of the fields is clone size, D gene, J gene, V gene, CDR3 protein, CDR3 DNA. The D gene is left open where the match is weak. Part of the rows lack a size; the others show once, few, many or a class for expanded clones.

-,TRBD2,TRBJ2-3,TRBV7-2,CASSWGTSGVYTDTQYF,TGTGCCAGCAGCTGGGGGACTAGCGGGGTCTATACAGATACGCAGTATTTT
-,TRBD2,TRBJ2-2,TRBV10-3,CAISESNGGAVTGELFF,TGTGCCATCAGTGAGTCGAACGGGGGGGCCGTGACCGGGGAGCTGTTTTTT
few,-,TRBJ2-4,TRBV6-5,CASSYVLAKNIQYF,TGTGCCAGCAGTTACGTTTTGGCCAAAAACATTCAGTACTTC
-,-,TRBJ2-7,TRBV15,CATSRDFGVYEQYF,TGTGCCACCAGCAGAGATTTTGGGGTCTACGAGCAGTACTTC
-,TRBD1,TRBJ2-3,TRBV28,CASSPGTGSDTQYF,TGTGCCAGCAGCCCCGGGACAGGGTCAGATACGCAGTATTTT
-,-,TRBJ1-3,TRBV29-1,CSVEAAGNTIYF,TGCAGCGTTGAGGCCGCTGGAAACACCATATATTTT
-,-,TRBJ2-1,TRBV7-8,CASSLAPAHFNEQFF,TGTGCCAGCAGCTTAGCCCCCGCCCACTTCAATGAGCAGTTCTTC
-,TRBD2,TRBJ2-4,TRBV11-2,CASSYPGTSNLQYF,TGTGCCAGCAGCTACCCCGGGACTAGTAATCTTCAGTACTTC
-,-,TRBJ2-3,TRBV20-1,CSAEDGRTQYF,TGCAGTGCAGAAGACGGCCGAACGCAGTATTTT
-,-,TRBJ2-3,TRBV5-1,CASSLVATQYF,TGCGCCAGCAGCTTGGTCGCTACGCAGTATTTT
once,-,TRBJ1-1,TRBV5-4,CASSLEGAQRGTEAFF,TGTGCCAGCAGCTTGGAAGGGGCGCAGAGGGGAACTGAAGCTTTCTTT
-,TRBD1,TRBJ2-2,TRBV7-4,CASSLARRQGVRTGELFF,TGTGCCAGCAGCTTAGCCCGACGGCAGGGGGTAAGGACCGGGGAGCTGTTTTTT
-,-,TRBJ1-1,TRBV19,CASSIRGNVAEAFF,TGTGCCAGTAGCATCAGGGGAAATGTGGCTGAAGCTTTCTTT
few,TRBD1,TRBJ1-1,TRBV5-1,CASTRDSNTEAFF,TGCGCCAGCACCCGGGACAGCAACACTGAAGCTTTCTTT
few,TRBD1,TRBJ2-6,TRBV19,CASDGGRGQITGANVLTF,TGTGCCAGCGATGGGGGAAGGGGACAGATCACTGGGGCCAACGTCCTGACTTTC
once,-,TRBJ1-5,TRBV7-8,CASSLGSARGNQPQHF,TGTGCCAGCAGCTTAGGGTCGGCGAGGGGCAATCAGCCCCAGCATTTT
medium-sized,TRBD1,TRBJ2-7,TRBV27,CASSINRGRGYEQYF,TGTGCCAGCAGTATCAACAGGGGGCGCGGGTACGAGCAGTACTTC
few,-,TRBJ2-7,TRBV10-3,CAISGRDEQYF,TGTGCCATCAGTGGCAGGGACGAGCAGTACTTC
-,-,TRBJ2-3,TRBV18,CASSPLGQVLGDTQYF,TGTGCCAGCTCACCCCTCGGACAAGTCCTTGGCGATACGCAGTATTTT
few,TRBD1,TRBJ2-2,TRBV2,CASSERTGSNTGELFF,TGTGCCAGCAGTGAACGGACAGGGTCGAACACCGGGGAGCTGTTTTTT
-,-,TRBJ2-7,TRBV2,CASNDRDGRQQYF,TGTGCCAGCAACGACCGGGACGGACGCCAGCAGTACTTC
-,-,TRBJ2-7,TRBV9,CASSVAPQGASYEQYF,TGTGCCAGCAGCGTAGCCCCGCAGGGAGCTTCCTACGAGCAGTACTTC
-,TRBD1,TRBJ1-2,TRBV10-2,CASSESGQQYGYTF,TGCGCCAGCAGTGAGTCGGGACAGCAGTATGGCTACACCTTC
-,-,TRBJ2-5,TRBV5-1,CASSLDVAETQYF,TGCGCCAGCAGCTTGGACGTCGCGGAGACCCAGTACTTC
-,TRBD2,TRBJ2-1,TRBV5-1,CASSGLAGGPNEQFF,TGCGCCAGCAGCGGATTAGCGGGGGGGCCCAATGAGCAGTTCTTC
-,-,TRBJ2-3,TRBV10-1,CASSESRPTDTQYF,TGCGCCAGCAGTGAGTCGCGCCCCACAGATACGCAGTATTTT
-,-,TRBJ1-5,TRBV19,CASSVPGQPQHF,TGTGCCAGTAGTGTCCCGGGTCAGCCCCAGCATTTT
few,-,TRBJ2-1,TRBV7-2,CASSLVGTGIYNEQFF,TGTGCCAGCAGCTTAGTCGGGACTGGGATTTACAATGAGCAGTTCTTC
-,TRBD1,TRBJ1-2,TRBV9,CASSAVGRQGRDYGYTF,TGTGCCAGCAGCGCGGTGGGACGACAGGGCCGGGACTATGGCTACACCTTC
-,TRBD2,TRBJ2-5,TRBV11-2,CASSSAFSSGGYQETQYF,TGTGCCAGCAGCTCCGCGTTCTCTAGCGGGGGATACCAAGAGACCCAGTACTTC
-,TRBD2,TRBJ2-3,TRBV5-1,CASSAGLPSTDTQYF,TGCGCCAGCAGCGCGGGACTACCTAGCACAGATACGCAGTATTTT
-,-,TRBJ1-1,TRBV29-1,CSASTSPDTEAFF,TGCAGCGCCTCGACGAGCCCCGACACTGAAGCTTTCTTT
-,TRBD1,TRBJ2-7,TRBV6-5,CASSTGTEAYEQYF,TGTGCCAGCAGCACCGGGACAGAGGCCTACGAGCAGTACTTC
-,-,TRBJ2-1,TRBV5-1,CASRADYNEQFF,TGCGCCAGCAGAGCTGACTACAATGAGCAGTTCTTC
-,-,TRBJ1-1,TRBV14,CASSLNRVTEAFF,TGTGCCAGCAGCTTAAACAGGGTCACTGAAGCTTTCTTT
-,TRBD1,TRBJ1-5,TRBV2,CASLGVTGGAQPQHF,TGTGCCAGCTTAGGAGTGACAGGGGGCGCGCAGCCCCAGCATTTT
few,-,TRBJ1-1,TRBV5-8,CASSSGGVIGAFF,TGTGCCAGCAGCTCCGGAGGGGTCATCGGAGCTTTCTTT
-,-,TRBJ1-3,TRBV3-1/TRBV3-2,CASSRTGPGNTIYF,TGTGCCAGCAGTCGTACAGGGCCTGGAAACACCATATATTTT
-,-,TRBJ2-4,TRBV5-1,CASSLEGSTKNIQYF,TGCGCCAGCAGCTTGGAGGGATCCACCAAAAACATTCAGTACTTC
-,-,TRBJ1-2,TRBV2,CASTLTLGIAYGYTF,TGTGCCAGCACCCTAACTCTCGGGATAGCCTATGGCTACACCTTC
-,TRBD1,TRBJ1-2,TRBV3-1/TRBV3-2,CASSSRDRGVSYTF,TGTGCCAGCAGCTCCCGGGACAGGGGAGTTAGCTACACCTTC
-,-,TRBJ1-1,TRBV12-3/TRBV12-4,CASSLTSGTEAFF,TGTGCCAGCAGCCTCACATCGGGCACTGAAGCTTTCTTT
-,-,TRBJ1-5,TRBV5-1,CASSLSTGNQPQHF,TGCGCCAGCAGCTTGTCAACAGGGAATCAGCCCCAGCATTTT
-,-,TRBJ2-2,TRBV4-2,CASRTGPGTGELFF,TGTGCCAGTCGGACTGGGCCGGGCACCGGGGAGCTGTTTTTT
-,TRBD1,TRBJ2-1,TRBV14,CASSPTGGNEQFF,TGTGCCAGCAGCCCGACAGGGGGGAATGAGCAGTTCTTC
few,-,TRBJ2-7,TRBV6-5,CASRTDSSYEQYF,TGTGCCAGCAGAACGGACAGCTCCTACGAGCAGTACTTC
-,-,TRBJ1-6,TRBV2,CASSLGGNSPLHF,TGTGCCAGCAGTCTGGGGGGGAATTCACCCCTCCACTTT
-,-,TRBJ1-2,TRBV11-2,CASSLDSGGHNGYTF,TGTGCCAGCAGCTTAGATTCCGGGGGGCACAATGGCTACACCTTC
few,-,TRBJ1-6,TRBV5-1,CASSDQTIRERNYNSPLHF,TGCGCCAGCAGCGACCAAACTATACGGGAGCGGAACTATAATTCACCCCTCCACTTT
-,-,TRBJ2-3,TRBV5-6,CASTSGQVGADTQYF,TGTGCCAGCACCTCGGGGCAGGTGGGCGCAGATACGCAGTATTTT